Below are 6 T cell receptor beta chains sequenced from a single sample in a study of blood T cells in healthy people across ages (dated by TCRdb to the mid-2010s). Library preparation used 5' RACE. TCRdb records Illumina HiSeq 2500 as the sequencer. A second roughly 6 to 11 cycle PCR used a sample-barcoded 5' primer and a J-beta primer mix. TCRdb reworked the public reads: Q25 trimming with fastp, MiXCR clone assembly, productive beta chains retained. Each entry is one CDR3 protein sequence, shown with its most common DNA and genes. This sample is represented by 270,000 or so distinct CDR3 sequences; less than 30% of them were singletons. The top ten constitute roughly 30% of the sample. Material: blood. The source is an older woman in good health.

J is TRBJ1-5 and V is TRBV28; D possibly corresponds to TRBD1 (6 bases). Germline CDR1 is MDHEN and CDR2 is SYDVKM. The length of the CDR3 is 13 residues. V was shortened by 8 bases and J by 7 bases, with 15 bases between the two germline ends. CDR3 bases: TGTGCCAGCCAGGGGAGGCCAGGGCAGCCCCAGCATTTT. Translating it yields CASQGRPGQPQHF.

This clonotype was recorded only once. The V and J genes are TRBV6-1 and TRBJ2-7; D may be TRBD1 or TRBD2 (6 bases each). CDR3 size: 14 residues. V was pared by 2 bases and J by 3 bases, with 11 bases between. CDR1 MNHNS and CDR2 SASEGT come from the germline V gene. The CDR3 bases are TGTGCCAGCAGTGAATGGCGGGACAACTACGAGCAGTACTTC. This gives the protein CASSEWRDNYEQYF.

The sample holds a few counts of this clonotype. The chain employs TRBV29-1 and TRBJ2-7; D unclear. Per germline, CDR1 SQVTM and CDR2 ANQGSEA. The V gene lost 4 bases and the J gene lost 2 bases, with 9 bases spanning the gap. The CDR3 consists of 12 residues. The DNA for the CDR3 is TGCAGCGTTGGTGTAGGGCCCTACGAGCAGTACTTC. This sequence encodes CSVGVGPYEQYF.

The table lists this clonotype with a count of one. V and J are TRBV5-1 and TRBJ2-4; maybe TRBD1 (7 bases). V lost 5 bases, J lost 15 bases, and 21 bases lay in between. This CDR3 has 13 amino acids. Germline V gene lookup returns CDR1 SGHRS and CDR2 YFSETQ. Here the CDR3 reads CASREGQSNSWYF. CDR3 sequence (DNA): TGCGCCAGCAGGGAGGGACAGAGCAATTCTTGGTACTTC.

Turning to this clonotype: Compared with germline, one end of the junction differs, possibly owing to a read error. The chain recombines TRBV6-5 with TRBJ1-1; possible D gene TRBD1, 6 bases. CDR3 length: 17 amino acids. Per germline, CDR1 MNHEY and CDR2 SVGAGI. Written as DNA, the CDR3 is TGTGCCAGCAGTTACTCGTGGACAGAAGGGTACTTAACTGAAGCTTCCTTT. Protein: CASSYSWTEGYLTEASF.

V usage is TRBV29-1 and J usage is TRBJ2-3; the D gene is possibly TRBD2 (6 bases). Trimming stripped 1 base from V and 6 bases from J, with 17 bases between. Germline V gene sequence: CDR1 SQVTM, CDR2 ANQGSEA. CDR3 length: 15 amino acids. The CDR3 region is CSVEGGSGKEDTQYF. For the CDR3, the DNA is TGCAGCGTTGAAGGGGGTAGCGGCAAGGAGGATACGCAGTATTTT.